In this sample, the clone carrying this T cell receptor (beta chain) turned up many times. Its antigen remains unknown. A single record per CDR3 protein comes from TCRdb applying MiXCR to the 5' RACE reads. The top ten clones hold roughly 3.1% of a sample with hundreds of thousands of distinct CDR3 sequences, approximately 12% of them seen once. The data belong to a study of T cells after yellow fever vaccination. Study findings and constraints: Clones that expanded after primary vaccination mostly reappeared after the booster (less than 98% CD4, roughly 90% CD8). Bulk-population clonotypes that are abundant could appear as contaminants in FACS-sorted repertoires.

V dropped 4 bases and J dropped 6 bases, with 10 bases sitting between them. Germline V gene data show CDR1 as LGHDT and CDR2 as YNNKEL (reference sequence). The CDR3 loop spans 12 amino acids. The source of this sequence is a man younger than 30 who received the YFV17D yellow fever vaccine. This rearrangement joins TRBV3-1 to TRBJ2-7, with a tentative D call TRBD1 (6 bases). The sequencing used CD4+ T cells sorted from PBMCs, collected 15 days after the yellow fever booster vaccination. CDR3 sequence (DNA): TGTGCCAGCAGCCTTAGAGGGGGCGAGCAGTACGTC. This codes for CASSLRGGEQYV.